This section outlines one T cell receptor beta chain sequence together with its context. Its antigen is still unknown. Negative selection yielded untouched CD4+ T cells of average about 98% purity. Untouched CD4+ T cells were bead-isolated at roughly 98% purity. This CDR3 spans 14 amino acids. The V gene end was trimmed by 0 bases and the J gene end by 8 bases; junction bases not matched to a gene: 6. Looked up from germline, CDR1 is MNHNS and CDR2 is SASEGT. The entry originates in a study of T cell repertoires and HLA-DP antigens. Looking at the study overall: Pre-culture CD4+ samples used about 1.1 ug DNA versus around 230 ng for CD137+CD4+ sorts. Notes on the study in general: Sorted CD137+ clonality was about 0.36 for both alloantigens, versus roughly 0.043 pre-culture.

Only in-frame clones appear in the TCRdb table, and some are missing; sequencing was by immunoSEQ multiplex PCR. This table has roughly 70,000 clones, about four fifths appearing once. The source material was CD4+ T cells from PBMCs. J is TRBJ1-2 and V is TRBV6-1; 7 nucleotides line up with TRBD1. The origin of this receptor is a man in his sixties in good health and CMV-seronegative. CDR3 DNA: TGTGCCAGCAGTGAAGCTCGAGGGGGCCGCGGCTACACCTTC. As protein: CASSEARGGRGYTF.